Listed below are T cell receptor beta chains from one sample, sequenced in a study of CD8+ T cells in alopecia areata. The protocol was immunoSEQ multiplex PCR, while the TCRdb copy is restricted to in-frame clones and leaves out a portion. This sample has 45,000 to 70,000 clones, with about 96% found just once. This material consisted of CD8+ T cells sorted from blood, taken at week 0. Receptors were obtained from a human donor with alopecia areata. Each CDR3 is given with its conserved first and last residue. D genes are given only for firm matches. Where a row states a size, it is once, few, many or the class of an expanded clone; other rows omit it.

clone_size	d_call	v_call	j_call	cdr3_nt	cdr3_aa
.	.	TRBV5-1	TRBJ2-7	TGCGCCAGCAGCCAGGGACACAGTTCACCCTACGAGCAGTACTTC	CASSQGHSSPYEQYF
.	.	TRBV4-1	TRBJ2-7	TGCGCCAGCAGCGAAAATCCTCATATGGGGTACGAGCAGTACTTC	CASSENPHMGYEQYF
.	.	TRBV6-6	TRBJ1-1	TGTGCCAGCAGTACTAGTACAAACACTGAAGCTTTCTTT	CASSTSTNTEAFF
.	.	TRBV30	TRBJ1-1	TGTGCCCGAGGAGATAGTTGGGAAACTTTCTTT	CARGDSWETFF
.	.	TRBV7-9	TRBJ2-3	TGTGCCAGCAGCCCGAGGACAGATACGCAGTATTTT	CASSPRTDTQYF
.	TRBD1	TRBV5-1	TRBJ2-7	TGCGCCAGCAGCCCCGGGACAGTCCCCTACGAGCAGTACTTC	CASSPGTVPYEQYF
.	TRBD2	TRBV29-1	TRBJ2-1	TGCAGCGCGCGGGGGGTCCCCTACAATGAGCAGTTCTTC	CSARGVPYNEQFF
.	.	TRBV5-8	TRBJ2-5	TGTGCCAGCAGCGACTCGTCTGGCAGGGCAGAGACCCAGTACTTC	CASSDSSGRAETQYF
.	.	TRBV7-8	TRBJ2-5	TGTGCCAGCAGCCACACAGGGAATAGGGAGACCCAGTACTTC	CASSHTGNRETQYF
.	TRBD2	TRBV7-6	TRBJ2-3	TGTGCCAGCAGCTCCCTAGCGGGGGTTACCACAGATACGCAGTATTTT	CASSSLAGVTTDTQYF
.	.	TRBV23-1	TRBJ2-7	TGCGCCAGCAGTCAATTGACCGGGAAGGGTACCCCCTACGAGCAGTACTTC	CASSQLTGKGTPYEQYF
.	TRBD1	TRBV9	TRBJ2-5	TGTGCCAGCAGCGACGGACAGGGATGGGAGACCCAGTACTTC	CASSDGQGWETQYF
.	.	TRBV7-3	TRBJ2-7	TGTGCCAGCAGCTTAGGTACGGGGTACGAGCAGTACTTC	CASSLGTGYEQYF
.	.	TRBV4-3	TRBJ2-5	TGCGCCAGCAGCCTTCGCCGCAGAGGTTCCGAGACCCAGTACTTC	CASSLRRRGSETQYF
.	.	TRBV7-9	TRBJ2-2	TGTGCCAGCAGCCTAGGAGAAGGGCCCGGGGAGCTGTTTTTT	CASSLGEGPGELFF
.	.	TRBV4-3	TRBJ2-7	TGCGCCAGCAGCCAAGCACACGAGAGCTCCTACGAGCAGTACTTC	CASSQAHESSYEQYF
.	.	TRBV7-7	TRBJ2-3	TGTGCTAGCAGCCGCTCTTGGGGGGCAGATACGCAGTATTTT	CASSRSWGADTQYF
.	.	TRBV19	TRBJ1-5	TGTGCCAGTAGTATTGGGGGGGCGCGTAGCAATCAGCCCCAGCATTTT	CASSIGGARSNQPQHF
few	.	TRBV7-2	TRBJ2-7	TGTGCCAGCAGCCCGGGTCCTCAAGGGGAGCAGTACTTC	CASSPGPQGEQYF
.	TRBD2	TRBV7-2	TRBJ2-1	TGTGCCAGCAGCTTAGGTCTGGGCGGGGGGTCTTACAATGAGCAGTTCTTC	CASSLGLGGGSYNEQFF
once	.	TRBV2	TRBJ2-7	TGTGCCAGCAGTGGTTTAGGAGGTGCAGCGAAGTCCTACGAGCAGTACTTC	CASSGLGGAAKSYEQYF
.	.	TRBV7-9	TRBJ2-7	TGTGCCAGCAGTACAGAGGGGGGTTACGAGCAGTACTTC	CASSTEGGYEQYF
once	TRBD2	TRBV11-2	TRBJ2-7	TGTGCCAGCAGCTTAACGGGGGGTATCTACGAGCAGTACTTC	CASSLTGGIYEQYF
.	.	TRBV7-9	TRBJ2-1	TGTGCCAGCAGCCCACAGGGGGAGGGAGCCTTCAATGAGCAGTTCTTC	CASSPQGEGAFNEQFF
few	TRBD2	TRBV7-2	TRBJ2-7	TGTGCCAGCAGCGGCACTAGCGGACTAACCTACGAGCAGTACTTC	CASSGTSGLTYEQYF
.	TRBD1	TRBV30	TRBJ2-3	TGTGCCTGGAGCGATGGGACAGTTAGCACAGATACGCAGTATTTT	CAWSDGTVSTDTQYF
.	.	TRBV7-2	TRBJ2-1	TGTGCCAGCAGTTTAGGAAGGAATGAGCAGTTCTTC	CASSLGRNEQFF
.	.	TRBV19	TRBJ1-2	TGTGCCAGTAGTATCAGGGATGGGGGCTACACCTTC	CASSIRDGGYTF
.	.	TRBV6-5	TRBJ1-1	TGTGCCACCCGCCCGGGCTTAATGAACACTGAAGCTTTCTTT	CATRPGLMNTEAFF
.	.	TRBV4-1	TRBJ2-7	TGCGCCAGCAGCCCTCGGGACACCTCCTACGAGCAGTACTTC	CASSPRDTSYEQYF
.	.	TRBV21-1	TRBJ2-3	TGTGCCAGCCTGGCCACCCACAGGGTTAGCACAGATACGCAGTATTTT	CASLATHRVSTDTQYF
.	.	TRBV29-1	TRBJ1-4	TGCAGCGTTGATGGGGGGGCCGGTGAAAAACTGTTTTTT	CSVDGGAGEKLFF
.	.	TRBV27	TRBJ1-6	TGTGCCAGCAGTCCCGGAGGGCAGGCGACCTTTAATTCACCCCTCCACTTT	CASSPGGQATFNSPLHF
.	.	TRBV5-1	TRBJ1-1	TGCGCCAGCAGCCCCCCGGGACGCAACCCTCCCGCTTTCTTT	CASSPPGRNPPAFF